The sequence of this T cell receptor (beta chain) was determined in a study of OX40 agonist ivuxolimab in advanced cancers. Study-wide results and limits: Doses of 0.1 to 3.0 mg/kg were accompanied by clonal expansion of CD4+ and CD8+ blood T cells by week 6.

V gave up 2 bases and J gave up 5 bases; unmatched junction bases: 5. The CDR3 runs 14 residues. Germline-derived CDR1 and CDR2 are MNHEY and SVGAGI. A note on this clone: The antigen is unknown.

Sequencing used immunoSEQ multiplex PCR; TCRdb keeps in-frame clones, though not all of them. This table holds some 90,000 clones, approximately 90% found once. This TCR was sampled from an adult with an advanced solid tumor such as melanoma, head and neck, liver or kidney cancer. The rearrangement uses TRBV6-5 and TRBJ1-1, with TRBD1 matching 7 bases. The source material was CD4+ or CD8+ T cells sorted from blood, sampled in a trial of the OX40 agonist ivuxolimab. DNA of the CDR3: TGTGCCAGCAGTTACCACAGGGGCCGGACTGAAGCTTTCTTT. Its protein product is CASSYHRGRTEAFF.